The 15 T cell receptor beta chains given below trace back to one sample, sequenced in a study of T cells after yellow fever vaccination. MiXCR, applied by TCRdb to the 5' RACE reads, yields one record per CDR3 protein. This table holds some 350,000 distinct CDR3 sequences, roughly 4.3% found once. Sample: PBMCs, taken 5 days after the yellow fever booster vaccination. Every receptor here comes from a man aged 18 to 30 who received the YFV17D yellow fever vaccine.

Only a few counts were recorded for this clonotype. The V gene is TRBV20-1, the J gene TRBJ1-4; D perhaps matches TRBD1 (5 bases). The CDR3 is made up of 13 amino acids. Germline CDR1 is DFQATT and CDR2 is SNEGSKA (reference sequence). Trimming shortened V by 6 bases and J by 3 bases, and 11 bases separated the two germline ends. The CDR3 here is CSADRQSNEKLFF. The CDR3 nucleotides are TGCAGTGCCGACAGACAGTCTAATGAAAAACTGTTTTTT.

Only a few counts were recorded for this clonotype. The J gene is TRBJ1-5, the V gene TRBV20-1, with D possibly being TRBD1 (6 bases). The germline V gene encodes CDR1 DFQATT and CDR2 SNEGSKA (reference sequence). Trimming took 6 bases from V and 3 from J, leaving 27 bases between them. This CDR3 is 18 amino acids long. The CDR3 reads CSAGGPGQFDVVNQPQHF. The CDR3 bases are TGCAGTGCCGGAGGGCCGGGACAATTTGATGTAGTCAATCAGCCCCAGCATTTT.

J is TRBJ1-1 and V is TRBV20-1; possibly TRBD1 for D (6 bases). The ends were cut back, 2 bases at V and 4 bases at J, with 8 bases in the middle. The CDR3 runs to 12 residues. Germline CDR1 is DFQATT and CDR2 is SNEGSKA (reference sequence). The CDR3 DNA is TGCAGTGCTAGACAGACAGGCACTGAAGCTTTCTTT. This translates into CSARQTGTEAFF.

Ten or more counts support this clonotype. The chain combines TRBV7-8 with TRBJ1-5; D might be TRBD1 (6 bases). This CDR3 is 15 amino acids long. From germline, CDR1 is SGHVS and CDR2 FQNEAQ. V was cut by 4 bases and J by 1 base, with 11 bases left in between. The CDR3 DNA sequence: TGTGCCAGCAGCTCGAGGGGGAGGAGCAATCAGCCCCAGCATTTT. Translating gives CASSSRGRSNQPQHF.

This clonotype came up a few times. The chain employs TRBV19 and TRBJ2-3, with D tentatively TRBD2 (6 bases). The CDR3 is made up of 13 amino acids. Germline V CDR1 and CDR2: LNHDA, SQIVND (reference sequence). V was trimmed by 9 bases and J by 6 bases, leaving 16 bases between them. In DNA, the CDR3 is TGTGCCAGCGGGGGATTCGGGGTCGATACGCAGTATTTT. Translated, it gives CASGGFGVDTQYF.

The chain carries TRBV12-3 or TRBV12-4 and TRBJ1-1; D is ambiguous. CDR3 length: 13 amino acids. Trimming removed 3 bases at V and 4 bases at J, with 9 bases between. CDR3 loop: CASSLIGGTEAFF. The CDR3 nucleotides are TGTGCCAGCAGTTTGATTGGCGGCACTGAAGCTTTCTTT.

There are many counts of this clonotype. This chain joins TRBV28 and TRBJ2-3, with a weak D call TRBD2 (6 bases). Germline CDR1 and CDR2: MDHEN and SYDVKM. The CDR3 length is 12 residues. The V and J ends lost 3 bases and 8 bases respectively, with 9 bases between them. CDR3 region: CASSLGGPTQYF. The CDR3 nucleotides are TGTGCCAGCAGTTTGGGGGGTCCTACGCAGTATTTT.

This clonotype was counted ten times or more. CDR3 amino acids: CASSRPGTVTYEQYV. In nucleotides, the CDR3 is TGTGCCAGCAGCCGACCCGGGACAGTGACTTACGAGCAGTACGTC. The V and J genes are TRBV6-2 or TRBV6-3 and TRBJ2-7, with 7 positions matching TRBD1. CDR3 size: 15 residues. Germline CDR1 and CDR2: MNHEY and SVGEGT. Trimming cost V 6 bases and J 4 bases; bases outside gene matches: 12.

Points on this clonotype: One end of the junction is discordant with germline, which a read error may explain. The rearrangement uses TRBV7-7 and TRBJ2-1; 9 bases line up with TRBD2. Germline values: CDR1 SSHAT, CDR2 FNYEAQ (reference sequence). The CDR3 spans 15 residues. The CDR3 region has the DNA TGTGCTAGCAGCTTAGGGGTAGCGGGGGACAATGAGCAGTTCTTC. Protein product: CASSLGVAGDNEQFF.

This clonotype was found many times. The V and J genes are TRBV5-1 and TRBJ1-2; D ambiguous. V was pared by 4 bases and J by 5 bases, with 12 bases between. CDR1 SGHRS and CDR2 YFSETQ come from the germline V gene. This CDR3 comprises 13 residues. CDR3 sequence: CASSPTNPYGYTF. CDR3 sequence (DNA): TGCGCCAGCAGCCCGACAAATCCTTATGGCTACACCTTC. Drawing the rest from reference TRBV5-1 and TRBJ1-2, the complete variable domain is KAGVTQTPRYLIKTRGQQVTLSCSPISGHRSVSWYQQTPGQGLQFLFEYFSETQRNKGNFPGRFSGRQFSNSRSEMNVSTLELGDSALYLCASSPTNPYGYTFGSGTRLTVV.

This clonotype was seen a handful of times. DNA for the CDR3: TGCGCCAGCAGCCAAGGAACTAGGGTCTACAATGAGCAGTTCTTC. Amino acid sequence: CASSQGTRVYNEQFF. The rearrangement uses TRBV4-1 and TRBJ2-1; D is possibly TRBD2 (5 bases). CDR1 and CDR2 (germline): MGHRA, YSYEKL. The CDR3 consists of 15 residues. V was trimmed by 1 base and J by 3 bases, leaving 10 bases between them.

This chain connects TRBV7-8 to TRBJ2-1; 11 bases match TRBD2. CDR3 length: 18 amino acids. The germline gives CDR1 SGHVS, CDR2 FQNEAQ. Trimming took 5 bases from V and 2 from J; bases not matched to a gene: 11. The CDR3 reads CASSTGLAGPRAYNEQFF. The CDR3, as DNA: TGTGCCAGCAGCACCGGACTAGCGGGCCCTCGGGCCTACAATGAGCAGTTCTTC.

J is TRBJ2-1 and V is TRBV6-4; 8 positions match TRBD1. CDR1 and CDR2 (germline): MRHNA, SNTAGT. Trimming cost V 3 bases and J 8 bases; bases outside gene matches: 6. This CDR3 has 14 residues. The CDR3 loop is CASSETQGADEQFF. Written as DNA, the CDR3 is TGTGCCAGCAGTGAGACCCAGGGGGCGGATGAGCAGTTCTTC.

This sequence joins TRBV6-5 and TRBJ2-3; 8 nucleotides agree with TRBD1. Losses at the gene ends were 6 bases for V and 2 bases for J; bases not matched to a gene: 4. The CDR3 covers 14 residues. Germline values: CDR1 MNHEY, CDR2 SVGAGI. The CDR3 loop is CASRLQGDTDTQYF. For the CDR3, the DNA is TGTGCCAGCAGATTACAGGGGGACACAGATACGCAGTATTTT.

The chain couples TRBV11-3 to TRBJ2-3; 9 bases match TRBD2. The CDR3 covers 14 residues. Trimming removed 8 bases from V and 4 bases from J; junction bases left unmatched: 7. The germline V gene has CDR1 SGHNT and CDR2 YENEEA. The CDR3 is CASAGGGAADTQYF. The CDR3 DNA follows: TGTGCCAGCGCCGGCGGGGGGGCCGCAGATACGCAGTATTTT.